Listed here are 3 T cell receptor beta chains from one sample, sequenced in a study of T cell responses to AZD1222 COVID-19 vaccine. Profiling relied on immunoSEQ multiplex PCR, and the TCRdb table lists in-frame clones only, not all of them. The table includes 130,000 or so clones, 92% detected once. The material was peripheral blood, obtained on day 0 of AZD1222 vaccination. The receptor source for this set is an adult in good health.

About this clone: Other DNA sequences from this sample encode an identical CDR3 as well. The chain recombines TRBV5-1 with TRBJ2-3; 10 bases align to TRBD2. The CDR3 has 15 amino acids. Germline V gene data show CDR1 as SGHRS and CDR2 as YFSETQ. V was pared by 0 bases and J by 4 bases, with 2 bases of the junction left unmatched. The CDR3 sequence: CASSLALAGADTQYF. CDR3 DNA sequence: TGCGCCAGCAGCTTGGCGCTAGCGGGAGCAGATACGCAGTATTTT.

The chain uses TRBV5-1 and TRBJ2-2; the D gene is possibly TRBD1 (6 bases). With 3 bases removed from V and 0 bases from J, the gap between germline ends came to 18 bases. This CDR3 is built from 18 residues. Per germline, CDR1 SGHRS and CDR2 YFSETQ. The DNA for the CDR3 is TGCGCCAGCAGCTCCAGGGCGTATGCAGGGGCGAACACCGGGGAGCTGTTTTTT. The encoded protein is CASSSRAYAGANTGELFF.

This clone was recorded once. This rearrangement joins TRBV28 to TRBJ1-2; D is ambiguous. CDR3 length: 16 amino acids. Germline assignment: CDR1 MDHEN and CDR2 SYDVKM. V was pared by 1 base and J by 6 bases, with 18 bases between. CDR3 in DNA: TGTGCCAGCAGTTTATTCCCGTCCGGCGGGCCGCATGGCTACACCTTC. This codes for CASSLFPSGGPHGYTF.